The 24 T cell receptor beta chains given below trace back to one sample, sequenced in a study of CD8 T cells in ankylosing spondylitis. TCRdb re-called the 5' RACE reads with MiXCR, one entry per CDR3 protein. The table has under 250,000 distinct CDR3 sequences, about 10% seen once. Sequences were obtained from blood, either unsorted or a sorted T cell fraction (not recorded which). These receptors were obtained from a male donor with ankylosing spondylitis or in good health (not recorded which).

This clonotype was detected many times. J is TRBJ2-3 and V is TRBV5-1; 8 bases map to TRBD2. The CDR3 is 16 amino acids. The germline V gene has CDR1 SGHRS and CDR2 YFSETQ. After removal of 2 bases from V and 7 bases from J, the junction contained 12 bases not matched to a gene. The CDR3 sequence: CASSLAGETAGNTQYF. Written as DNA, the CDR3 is TGCGCCAGCAGCTTAGCGGGGGAAACAGCAGGGAATACGCAGTATTTT. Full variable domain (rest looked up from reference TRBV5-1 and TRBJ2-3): KAGVTQTPRYLIKTRGQQVTLSCSPISGHRSVSWYQQTPGQGLQFLFEYFSETQRNKGNFPGRFSGRQFSNSRSEMNVSTLELGDSALYLCASSLAGETAGNTQYFGPGTRLTVL.

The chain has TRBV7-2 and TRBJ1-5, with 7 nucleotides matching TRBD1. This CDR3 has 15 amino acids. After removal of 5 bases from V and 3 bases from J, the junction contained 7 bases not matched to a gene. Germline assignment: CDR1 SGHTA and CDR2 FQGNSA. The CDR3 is CASSLGGTANQPQHF. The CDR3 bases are TGTGCCAGCAGCCTAGGCGGGACAGCCAATCAGCCCCAGCATTTT.

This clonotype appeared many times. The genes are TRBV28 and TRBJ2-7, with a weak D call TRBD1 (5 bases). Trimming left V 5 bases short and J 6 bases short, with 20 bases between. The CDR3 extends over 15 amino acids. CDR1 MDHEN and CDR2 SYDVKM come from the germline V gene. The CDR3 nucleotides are TGTGCCAGCAGTCTCCAGGGATTTGACCTCTCCGAGCAGTACTTC. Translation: CASSLQGFDLSEQYF.

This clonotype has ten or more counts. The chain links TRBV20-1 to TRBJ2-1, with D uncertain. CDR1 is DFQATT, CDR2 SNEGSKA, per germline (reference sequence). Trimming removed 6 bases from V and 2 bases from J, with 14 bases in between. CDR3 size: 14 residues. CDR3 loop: CSAEPAGAYNEQFF. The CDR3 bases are TGCAGTGCCGAGCCGGCAGGAGCCTACAATGAGCAGTTCTTC.

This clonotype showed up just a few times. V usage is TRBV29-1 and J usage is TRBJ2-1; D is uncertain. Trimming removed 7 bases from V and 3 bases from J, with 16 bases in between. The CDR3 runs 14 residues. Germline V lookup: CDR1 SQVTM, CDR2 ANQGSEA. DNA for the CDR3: TGCAGCGGTTTTATACCAAACTACTACAATGAGCAGTTCTTC. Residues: CSGFIPNYYNEQFF.

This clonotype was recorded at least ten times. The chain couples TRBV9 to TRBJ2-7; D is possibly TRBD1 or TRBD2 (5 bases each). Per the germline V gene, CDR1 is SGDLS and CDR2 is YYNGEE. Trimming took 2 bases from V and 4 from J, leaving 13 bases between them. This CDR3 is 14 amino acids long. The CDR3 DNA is TGTGCCAGCAGCGTCGGTTTTGAGGGGTACGAGCAGTACTTC. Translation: CASSVGFEGYEQYF.

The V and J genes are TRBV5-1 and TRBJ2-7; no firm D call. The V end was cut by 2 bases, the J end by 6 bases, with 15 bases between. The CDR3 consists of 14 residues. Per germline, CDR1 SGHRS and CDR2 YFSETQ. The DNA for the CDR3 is TGCGCCAGCAGCTTCGCCTCTTGGGGTGGCGAGCAGTACTTC. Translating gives CASSFASWGGEQYF.

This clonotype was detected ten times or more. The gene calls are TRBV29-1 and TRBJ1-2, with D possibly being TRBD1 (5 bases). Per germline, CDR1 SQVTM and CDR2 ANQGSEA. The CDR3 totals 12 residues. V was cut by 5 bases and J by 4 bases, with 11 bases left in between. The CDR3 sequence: CSVPDRGYGYTF. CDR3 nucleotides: TGCAGCGTTCCTGACAGAGGCTATGGCTACACCTTC.

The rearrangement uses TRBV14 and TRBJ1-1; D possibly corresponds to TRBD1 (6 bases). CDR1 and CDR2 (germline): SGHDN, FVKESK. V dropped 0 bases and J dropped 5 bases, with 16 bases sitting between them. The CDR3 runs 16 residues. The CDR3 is CASSQDLRGLKTEAFF. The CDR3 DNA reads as TGTGCCAGCAGCCAAGATCTCCGGGGGCTAAAGACTGAAGCTTTCTTT.

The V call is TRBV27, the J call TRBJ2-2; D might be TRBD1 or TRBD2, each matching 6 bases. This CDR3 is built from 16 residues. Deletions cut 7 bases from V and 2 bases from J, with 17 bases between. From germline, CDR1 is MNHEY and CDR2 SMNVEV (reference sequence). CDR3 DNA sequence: TGTGCCAGCACCCCGGAATGGGGGGCCAACACCGGGGAGCTGTTTTTT. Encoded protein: CASTPEWGANTGELFF.

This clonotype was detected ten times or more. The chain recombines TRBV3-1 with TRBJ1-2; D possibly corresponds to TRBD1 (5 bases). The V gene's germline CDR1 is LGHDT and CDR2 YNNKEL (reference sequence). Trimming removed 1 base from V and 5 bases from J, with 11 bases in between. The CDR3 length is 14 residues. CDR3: CASSQARGPYGYTF. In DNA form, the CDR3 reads TGTGCCAGCAGCCAAGCTAGGGGTCCGTATGGCTACACCTTC.

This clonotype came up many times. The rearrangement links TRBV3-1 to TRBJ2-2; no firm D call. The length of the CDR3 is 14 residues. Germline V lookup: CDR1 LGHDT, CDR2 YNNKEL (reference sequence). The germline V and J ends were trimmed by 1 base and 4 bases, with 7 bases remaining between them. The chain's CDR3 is CASSQGRTTGELFF. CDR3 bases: TGTGCCAGCAGCCAAGGTCGGACCACCGGGGAGCTGTTTTTT.

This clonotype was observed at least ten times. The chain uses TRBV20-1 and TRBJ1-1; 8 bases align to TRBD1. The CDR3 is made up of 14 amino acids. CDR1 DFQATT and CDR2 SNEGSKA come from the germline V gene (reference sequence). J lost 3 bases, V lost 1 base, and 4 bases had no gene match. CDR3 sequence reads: CSARAETGDTEAFF. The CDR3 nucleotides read TGCAGTGCTAGAGCTGAGACAGGGGACACTGAAGCTTTCTTT.

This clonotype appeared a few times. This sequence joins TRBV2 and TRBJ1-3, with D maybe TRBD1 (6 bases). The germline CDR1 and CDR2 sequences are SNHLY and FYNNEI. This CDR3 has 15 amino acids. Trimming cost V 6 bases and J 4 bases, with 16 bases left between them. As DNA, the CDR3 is TGTGCCAGCAGGGTACAGGGCCTACTCGGAAACACCATATATTTT. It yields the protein CASRVQGLLGNTIYF.

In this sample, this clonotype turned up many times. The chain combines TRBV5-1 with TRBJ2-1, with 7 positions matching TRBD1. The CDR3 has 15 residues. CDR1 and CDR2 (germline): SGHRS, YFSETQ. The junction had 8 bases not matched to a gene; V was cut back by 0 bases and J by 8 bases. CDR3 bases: TGCGCCAGCAGCTTGGAGGGGGCGTCGGGCGATGAGCAGTTCTTC. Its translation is CASSLEGASGDEQFF.

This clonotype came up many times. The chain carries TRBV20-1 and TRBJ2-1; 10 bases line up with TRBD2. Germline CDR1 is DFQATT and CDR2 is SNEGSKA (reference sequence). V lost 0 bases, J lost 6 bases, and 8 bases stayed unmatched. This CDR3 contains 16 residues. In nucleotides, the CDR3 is TGCAGTGCTAGAGATTGGAAGCGGGGGGGGCTCAATGAGCAGTTCTTC. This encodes CSARDWKRGGLNEQFF.

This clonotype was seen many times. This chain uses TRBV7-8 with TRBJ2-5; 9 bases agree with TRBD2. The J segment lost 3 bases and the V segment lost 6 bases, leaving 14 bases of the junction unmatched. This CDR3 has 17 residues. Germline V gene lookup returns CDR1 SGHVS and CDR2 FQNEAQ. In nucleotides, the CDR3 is TGTGCCAGCAGTCCATGGGGTCCTAGCGGGGTGAAAGAGACCCAGTACTTC. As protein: CASSPWGPSGVKETQYF.

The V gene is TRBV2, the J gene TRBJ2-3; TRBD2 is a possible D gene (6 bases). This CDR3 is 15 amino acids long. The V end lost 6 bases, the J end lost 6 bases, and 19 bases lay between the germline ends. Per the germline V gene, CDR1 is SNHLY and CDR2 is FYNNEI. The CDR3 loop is CASRKKTSMGDTQYF. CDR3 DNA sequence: TGTGCCAGCAGGAAGAAAACTAGCATGGGGGATACGCAGTATTTT.

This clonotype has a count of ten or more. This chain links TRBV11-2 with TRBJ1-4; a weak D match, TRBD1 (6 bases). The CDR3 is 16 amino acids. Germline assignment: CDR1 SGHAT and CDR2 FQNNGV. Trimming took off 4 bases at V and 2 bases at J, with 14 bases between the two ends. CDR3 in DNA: TGTGCCAGCAGCTCGATCAGGGGCGGGACTAATGAAAAACTGTTTTTT. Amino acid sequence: CASSSIRGGTNEKLFF. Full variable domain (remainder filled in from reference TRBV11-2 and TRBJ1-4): EAGVAQSPRYKIIEKRQSVAFWCNPISGHATLYWYQQILGQGPKLLIQFQNNGVVDDSQLPKDRFSAERLKGVDSTLKIQPAKLEDSAVYLCASSSIRGGTNEKLFFGSGTQLSVL.

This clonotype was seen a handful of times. CDR3 in amino acids: CASSARDSGNYGYTF. DNA of the CDR3: TGTGCCAGCAGTGCAAGGGACAGCGGGAACTATGGCTACACCTTC. V and J are TRBV27 and TRBJ1-2; the match to TRBD1 covers 7 bases. This CDR3 is 15 amino acids long. J was trimmed by 2 bases and V by 5 bases; bases with no gene match: 8. Germline CDR1 MNHEY, CDR2 SMNVEV (reference sequence).

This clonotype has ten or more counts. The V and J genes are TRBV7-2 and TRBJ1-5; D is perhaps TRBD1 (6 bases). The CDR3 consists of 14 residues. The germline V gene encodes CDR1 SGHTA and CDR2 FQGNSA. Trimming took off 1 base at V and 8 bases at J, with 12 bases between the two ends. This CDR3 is CASSLEGGAEPQHF. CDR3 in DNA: TGTGCCAGCAGCTTAGAAGGGGGGGCAGAGCCCCAGCATTTT.

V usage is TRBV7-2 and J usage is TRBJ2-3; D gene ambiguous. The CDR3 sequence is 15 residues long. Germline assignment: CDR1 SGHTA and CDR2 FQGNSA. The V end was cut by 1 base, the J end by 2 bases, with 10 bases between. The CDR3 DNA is TGTGCCAGCAGCTTAGACCCTAGGAACACAGATACGCAGTATTTT. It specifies CASSLDPRNTDTQYF.

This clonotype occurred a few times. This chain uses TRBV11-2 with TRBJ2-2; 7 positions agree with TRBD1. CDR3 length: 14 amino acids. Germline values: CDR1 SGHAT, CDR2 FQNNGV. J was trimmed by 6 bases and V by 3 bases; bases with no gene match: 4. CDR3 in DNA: TGTGCCAGCAGCTTTGCAGGGGGATCCGGGGAGCTGTTTTTT. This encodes CASSFAGGSGELFF. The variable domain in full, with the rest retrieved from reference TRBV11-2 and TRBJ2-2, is EAGVAQSPRYKIIEKRQSVAFWCNPISGHATLYWYQQILGQGPKLLIQFQNNGVVDDSQLPKDRFSAERLKGVDSTLKIQPAKLEDSAVYLCASSFAGGSGELFFGEGSRLTVL.

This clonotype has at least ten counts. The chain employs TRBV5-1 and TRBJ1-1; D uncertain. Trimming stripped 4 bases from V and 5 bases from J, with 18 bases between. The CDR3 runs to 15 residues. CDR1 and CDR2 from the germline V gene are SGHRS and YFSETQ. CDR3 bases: TGCGCCAGCAGCCCCCGGGCCGAGACGGGGACTGAAGCTTTCTTT. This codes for CASSPRAETGTEAFF.